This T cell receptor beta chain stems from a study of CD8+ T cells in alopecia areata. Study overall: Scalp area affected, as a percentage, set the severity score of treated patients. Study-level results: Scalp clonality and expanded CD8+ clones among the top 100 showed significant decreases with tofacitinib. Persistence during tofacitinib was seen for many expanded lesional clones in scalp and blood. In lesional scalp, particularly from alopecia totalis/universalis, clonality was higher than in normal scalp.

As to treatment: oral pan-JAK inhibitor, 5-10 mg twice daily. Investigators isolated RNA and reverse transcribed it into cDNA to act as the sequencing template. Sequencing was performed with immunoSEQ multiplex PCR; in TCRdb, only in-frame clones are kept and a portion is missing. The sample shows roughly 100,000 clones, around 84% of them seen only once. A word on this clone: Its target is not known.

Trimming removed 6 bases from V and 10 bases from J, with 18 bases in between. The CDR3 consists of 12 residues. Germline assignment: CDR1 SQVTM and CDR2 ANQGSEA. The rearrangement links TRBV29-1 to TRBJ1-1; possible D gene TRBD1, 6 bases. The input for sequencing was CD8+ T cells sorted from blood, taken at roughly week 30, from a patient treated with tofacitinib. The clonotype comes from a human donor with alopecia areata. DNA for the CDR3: TGCAGCGTCGAGGGGGTCCAGAGGGGAGCTTTCTTT. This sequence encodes CSVEGVQRGAFF.